The 26 T cell receptor beta chains below all came from one sample that was sequenced in a study of T cell responses to AZD1222 COVID-19 vaccine. Only in-frame clones appear in the TCRdb table, and some are missing; sequencing was by immunoSEQ multiplex PCR. Among roughly 66,000 clones, roughly 84% were seen once, and the ten largest hold about 7%. The sequenced sample was peripheral blood, obtained on day 0 of AZD1222 vaccination. The receptors were sampled from an adult in good health.

The chain links TRBV9 to TRBJ2-2; no definite D call. V was shortened by 0 bases and J by 7 bases, with 4 bases between the two germline ends. Germline V gene sequence: CDR1 SGDLS, CDR2 YYNGEE. The CDR3 contains 12 residues. The CDR3 region is CASSVGVGELFF. DNA of the CDR3: TGTGCCAGCAGCGTAGGCGTCGGGGAGCTGTTTTTT. Full variable domain (outside the CDR3, taken from reference TRBV9 and TRBJ2-2): DSGVTQTPKHLITATGQRVTLRCSPRSGDLSVYWYQQSLDQGLQFLIQYYNGEERAKGNILERFSAQQFPDLHSELNLSSLELGDSALYFCASSVGVGELFFGEGSRLTVL.

The rearrangement joins TRBV6-5 to TRBJ2-7; 7 positions match TRBD1. V shed 6 bases, J shed 3 bases, and the junction held 5 bases outside the gene matches. From germline, CDR1 is MNHEY and CDR2 SVGAGI. The CDR3 is made up of 13 amino acids. CDR3 sequence reads: CASSLGQNYEQYF. The CDR3, as DNA: TGTGCCAGCAGCCTGGGACAGAACTACGAGCAGTACTTC.

V usage is TRBV20-1 and J usage is TRBJ1-1; D is uncertain. This CDR3 has 12 residues. The V gene's germline CDR1 is DFQATT and CDR2 SNEGSKA (reference sequence). Trimming cost V 3 bases and J 0 bases, with 5 bases left between them. The DNA of the CDR3 is TGCAGTGCTAGTGGAGTGAACACTGAAGCTTTCTTT. The encoded protein is CSASGVNTEAFF.

The rearrangement links TRBV4-3 to TRBJ2-5; tentatively, D is TRBD2 (7 bases). The CDR3 consists of 15 residues. The germline V gene encodes CDR1 LGHNA and CDR2 YSLEER. Trimming removed 0 bases from V and 5 bases from J, with 13 bases in between. Here the CDR3 DNA reads TGCGCCAGCAGCCAAGAGTGGGGGCGGGGGGAGACCCAGTACTTC. Translation: CASSQEWGRGETQYF.

The chain has TRBV4-1 and TRBJ2-1; no definite D call. Germline CDR1 and CDR2: MGHRA and YSYEKL. CDR3 length: 13 residues. The V end lost 0 bases, the J end lost 9 bases, and 9 bases lay between the germline ends. For the CDR3, the DNA is TGCGCCAGCAGCCAAGAGCGAACCTTTGAGCAGTTCTTC. This gives the protein CASSQERTFEQFF.

The gene calls are TRBV12-3 or TRBV12-4 and TRBJ1-4; no definite D call. V lost 5 bases, J lost 7 bases, and 5 bases lay in between. The CDR3 runs 11 residues. The CDR3 region is CASSGREKLFF. DNA of the CDR3: TGTGCCAGCAGTGGTCGTGAAAAACTGTTTTTT.

The rearrangement joins TRBV6-5 to TRBJ1-2; no clear D. Germline V gene sequence: CDR1 MNHEY, CDR2 SVGAGI. The CDR3 has 14 residues. V dropped 2 bases and J dropped 5 bases, with 12 bases sitting between them. In nucleotides, the CDR3 is TGTGCCAGCAGTTACAACGGGCGGCCTTATGGCTACACCTTC. It translates to CASSYNGRPYGYTF.

The table lists this clone with a few counts. This rearrangement joins TRBV7-2 to TRBJ1-5, with D maybe TRBD1 (5 bases). V dropped 1 base and J dropped 6 bases, with 16 bases sitting between them. CDR1 is SGHTA and CDR2 is FQGNSA in the germline V gene. The CDR3 runs 16 residues. CDR3 DNA sequence: TGTGCCAGCAGCTTAGTAGGGCAGGGTGGGGGTCAGCCCCAGCATTTT. This translates into CASSLVGQGGGQPQHF.

The chain couples TRBV28 to TRBJ2-7; D unclear. V lost 4 bases and J 3 bases, leaving 4 bases between the germline ends. The CDR3 runs to 11 residues. The germline V gene encodes CDR1 MDHEN and CDR2 SYDVKM. CDR3 nucleotides: TGTGCCAGCAGTTACTTCTACGAGCAGTACTTC. This sequence encodes CASSYFYEQYF. Looking up the rest from reference TRBV28 and TRBJ2-7 gives the full variable domain: DVKVTQSSRYLVKRTGEKVFLECVQDMDHENMFWYRQDPGLGLRLIYFSYDVKMKEKGDIPEGYSVSREKKERFSLILESASTNQTSMYLCASSYFYEQYFGPGTRLTVT.

This chain connects TRBV10-3 to TRBJ1-6; D gene ambiguous. The germline gives CDR1 ENHRY, CDR2 SYGVKD. Trimming pared 3 bases from V and 7 bases from J, leaving 10 bases between. This CDR3 spans 14 amino acids. CDR3 in amino acids: CAISDTPRNSPLHF. The DNA for the CDR3 is TGTGCCATCAGTGACACCCCCAGGAATTCACCCCTCCACTTT.

This clone was seen only a few times. This chain links TRBV5-8 with TRBJ1-6; unclear D gene. The CDR3 has 15 residues. Germline V gene data show CDR1 as SGHTS and CDR2 as YDEGEE. V was clipped by 2 bases and J by 4 bases, with 10 bases between them. In DNA form, the CDR3 reads TGTGCCAGCAGCTTCATCGTTGTTTATAATTCACCCCTCCACTTT. This codes for CASSFIVVYNSPLHF.

The chain employs TRBV19 and TRBJ1-2, with no clear D. CDR1 and CDR2 from the germline V gene are LNHDA and SQIVND (reference sequence). This CDR3 is 16 amino acids long. CDR3 DNA sequence: TGTGACGGACCCCCTGACCCCCGCCTTCGGCTCACGGGTGGAACCTTC. Amino acids: CDGPPDPRLRLTGGTF.

The rearrangement links TRBV12-3 or TRBV12-4 to TRBJ1-2; D is possibly TRBD1 (6 bases). The CDR3 is 12 residues long. V shed 6 bases and J shed 5 bases, with 10 bases lying between them. CDR3 nucleotides: TGTGCCAGCAGGAACACAGGGTATGGCTACACCTTC. Amino acids: CASRNTGYGYTF.

V gene TRBV4-1 combines with J gene TRBJ1-2; maybe TRBD1 (6 bases). The ends were cut back, 1 base at V and 3 bases at J, with 18 bases in the middle. The CDR3 spans 17 residues. Germline lookup yields CDR1 MGHRA and CDR2 YSYEKL. The CDR3 DNA reads TGCGCCAGCAGCCAAGTCCGGACAGCTACAGGGTACTATGGCTACACCTTC. Residues: CASSQVRTATGYYGYTF.

The chain uses TRBV28 and TRBJ2-2, with D unresolved. The CDR3 extends over 12 amino acids. The V and J ends lost 3 bases and 7 bases respectively, with 6 bases between them. Germline CDR1 MDHEN, CDR2 SYDVKM. The CDR3 here is CASSFRGGELFF. The CDR3 DNA reads as TGTGCCAGCAGTTTCCGTGGCGGGGAGCTGTTTTTT.

V is TRBV11-3 and J is TRBJ2-1, with 8 bases lining up with TRBD1. V lost 4 bases to trimming and J lost 7 bases; unmatched junction nucleotides: 3. This CDR3 has 13 amino acids. CDR1 is SGHNT and CDR2 is YENEEA in the germline V gene. The CDR3 DNA reads TGTGCCAGCAGCTCCGACAGGGGAAATGAGCAGTTCTTC. Protein sequence: CASSSDRGNEQFF.

The chain joins TRBV15 to TRBJ2-3, with a tentative D call TRBD1 (5 bases). Trimming took 4 bases from V and 7 from J, leaving 9 bases between them. CDR1 LNHNV and CDR2 YYDKDF come from the germline V gene (reference sequence). The CDR3 has 12 amino acids. In nucleotides, the CDR3 is TGTGCCACCAGCAATCAGGGCTATACGCAGTATTTT. Translated, it gives CATSNQGYTQYF.

The chain couples TRBV7-9 to TRBJ1-1; 10 bases are a match to TRBD1. Germline-derived CDR1 and CDR2 are SEHNR and FQNEAQ (reference sequence). V lost 4 bases, J lost 3 bases, and 2 bases stayed unmatched. This CDR3 has 14 residues. The CDR3 here is CASSSDRGHTEAFF. The CDR3 coding sequence is TGTGCCAGCAGCTCCGACAGGGGGCACACTGAAGCTTTCTTT.

The CDR3 DNA is TGTGCCAGCCGGCAGGGCTATGGCTACACCTTC. It encodes CASRQGYGYTF. The chain couples TRBV6-5 to TRBJ1-2; D is possibly TRBD1 (5 bases). The CDR3 extends over 11 amino acids. V shed 8 bases and J shed 4 bases, with 8 bases lying between them. Germline CDR1 and CDR2: MNHEY and SVGAGI.

V and J are TRBV4-1 and TRBJ1-2, with 7 bases identical to TRBD1. V lost 0 bases and J lost 1; bases outside the gene matches: 8. Germline CDR1 MGHRA, CDR2 YSYEKL. This CDR3 region has 17 residues. As DNA, the CDR3 is TGCGCCAGCAGCCAAGAGGCTTTCGGGACAGTTAACTATGGCTACACCTTC. Its protein is CASSQEAFGTVNYGYTF.

The chain uses TRBV5-1 and TRBJ2-2; 7 bases fit TRBD1. V shed 0 bases and J 3 bases; nucleotides not matched to a gene: 2. CDR1 is SGHRS and CDR2 is YFSETQ in the germline V gene. There are 15 residues in the CDR3. This chain's CDR3 is CASSLVRGYTGELFF. Here the CDR3 DNA reads TGCGCCAGCAGCTTGGTCAGGGGGTACACCGGGGAGCTGTTTTTT.

The chain links TRBV4-1 to TRBJ1-2, with 10 nucleotides matching TRBD1. The V gene's germline CDR1 is MGHRA and CDR2 YSYEKL. The CDR3 consists of 13 residues. V lost 4 bases to trimming and J lost 8 bases; unmatched junction nucleotides: 4. The CDR3 spells CASSPTGGSGYTF. The CDR3 DNA is TGCGCCAGCAGCCCGACAGGGGGCTCGGGCTACACCTTC.

This chain joins TRBV10-1 and TRBJ2-1, with D tentatively TRBD1 or TRBD2 (5 bases each). The germline V gene has CDR1 WNHNN and CDR2 SYGVQD (reference sequence). The CDR3 is 13 amino acids. V lost 4 bases, J lost 8 bases, and 12 bases lay in between. The CDR3 region is CASSVSRGYEQFF. In nucleotides, the CDR3 is TGCGCCAGCAGTGTGAGTCGGGGCTATGAGCAGTTCTTC.

The chain has TRBV27 and TRBJ1-5; tentatively, D is TRBD1 (6 bases). CDR1 MNHEY and CDR2 SMNVEV come from the germline V gene (reference sequence). Trimming shortened V by 1 base and J by 6 bases, and 7 bases separated the two germline ends. CDR3 length: 13 amino acids. CDR3 DNA: TGTGCCAGCAGTTTATTAGGGGGTCAGCCCCAGCATTTT. It specifies CASSLLGGQPQHF.

This sequence joins TRBV5-1 and TRBJ1-1, with D possibly TRBD1 on 5 matching bases. Germline V lookup: CDR1 SGHRS, CDR2 YFSETQ. There are 15 residues in the CDR3. Trimming cost V 4 bases and J 0 bases, with 13 bases left between them. CDR3 in DNA: TGCGCCAGCAGCACCGGGGGGGATTTGAACACTGAAGCTTTCTTT. Translating gives CASSTGGDLNTEAFF.

The V gene is TRBV9, the J gene TRBJ2-1; 10 bases agree with TRBD2. V trimming: 3 bases; J trimming: 8 bases; junction bases outside the gene matches: 11. The CDR3 spans 16 residues. Germline V gene sequence: CDR1 SGDLS, CDR2 YYNGEE. The chain's CDR3 is CASSGASGGLGHEQFF. The CDR3 DNA is TGTGCCAGCAGCGGAGCTAGCGGGGGCCTTGGCCATGAGCAGTTCTTC.